The clone carrying this T cell receptor beta chain was detected once. Data came from immunoSEQ multiplex PCR; TCRdb stores just in-frame clones and leaves some out. This table has about 240,000 clones, more than 85% appearing once. Germline values: CDR1 MNHEY, CDR2 SVGAGI. The CDR3 length is 14 residues. The V end was cut by 5 bases, the J end by 2 bases, with 12 bases between. These data belong to a study of blood T cell repertoires in COVID-19. The sample comprised peripheral blood. This chain uses TRBV6-5 with TRBJ1-2; D remains ambiguous. This receptor was obtained from an older woman with active or convalescent COVID-19. Here the CDR3 reads CASSHGSTNYGYTF. The CDR3 DNA follows: TGTGCCAGCAGTCACGGGAGTACGAACTATGGCTACACCTTC.